Listed below are T cell receptor beta chains from one sample, sequenced in a study of shared clonotypes between healthy human individuals. The method was immunoSEQ multiplex PCR; TCRdb's version includes in-frame clones alone and lacks a portion of them. The table has approximately 2,000,000 clones, roughly 90% seen once. The sequenced sample was naive CD4+ T cells from PBMCs. The origin of the receptors is a man in his late teens or twenties in good health. Some clones in this sample may be carry-over from other donors' samples. The CDR3 runs from the conserved cysteine through the conserved F or W. A D gene is named only where the DNA matches it firmly. Where a row states a size, it is once, few, many or the class of an expanded clone; other rows omit it.

>TRBJ2-1|-|-|TRBV5-1
CASSLGGFDNEQFF
>TRBJ2-2|-|-|TRBV2
CAIPFRSGELFF
>TRBJ1-2|-|-|TRBV11-2
CASSWDRNYGYTF
>TRBJ2-7|-|TRBD2|TRBV28
CASSLSGLAGEGEQYF
>TRBJ2-7|-|TRBD1|TRBV6-1
CASKGQASGYEQYF
>TRBJ2-1|-|TRBD2|TRBV11-2
CASRGSGSSYNEQFF
>TRBJ2-1|-|-|TRBV7-3
CASSLRSGSVGNEQFF
>TRBJ2-7|-|TRBD2|TRBV29-1
CSVEDGGWDEYEQYF
>TRBJ2-5|-|-|TRBV7-3
CASSLMSGGYGETQYF
>TRBJ1-5|-|-|TRBV4-2
CASSRTTDQPQHF
>TRBJ2-7|-|TRBD2|TRBV6-1
CASIERTSGSYEQYF
>TRBJ2-1|-|TRBD1|TRBV27
CASSSLPGQGRHNEQFF
>TRBJ2-1|-|-|TRBV5-6
CASSLAGGSHYNEQFF
>TRBJ2-3|-|-|TRBV20-1
CSASRQSQYF
>TRBJ1-2|-|TRBD1|TRBV7-3
CASSLGGDRALDYGYTF
>TRBJ1-1|-|-|TRBV5-1
CASSQETNTEAFF
>TRBJ1-5|once|-|TRBV6-1
CASLGTGDQPQHF
>TRBJ1-5|-|TRBD1|TRBV28
CASSWGGGGHQPQHF
>TRBJ1-1|-|TRBD1|TRBV5-1
CASSLDGQDTEAFF
>TRBJ2-1|-|TRBD1|TRBV5-1
CASSLSADRGRVEQFF
>TRBJ1-5|-|TRBD1|TRBV10-3
CAISEYDRGLGAQHF
>TRBJ2-3|-|-|TRBV4-3
CASGLLGGGGDTQYF
>TRBJ1-1|-|-|TRBV11-3
CASSHRWNTEAFF
>TRBJ2-7|-|-|TRBV19
CASSPQVRVAYEQYF
>TRBJ1-5|-|-|TRBV19
CASTLLSTGNQPQHF
>TRBJ1-2|-|TRBD1|TRBV30
CAWSVERRGPYGYTF
>TRBJ2-3|-|TRBD1|TRBV4-3
CASSPSGQGLDTQYF
>TRBJ1-4|-|-|TRBV11-1
CASSLNMGTPEKLFF
>TRBJ1-1|-|-|TRBV28
CASRTGTITEAFF
>TRBJ2-1|-|TRBD2|TRBV7-3
CASSLGGLAGGQGEQFF
>TRBJ2-7|-|-|TRBV11-2
CASSLDLRVGEQYF
>TRBJ2-2|-|-|TRBV27
CASSSRPAGGELFF
>TRBJ2-5|-|-|TRBV11-1
CASSKGFEETQYF
>TRBJ2-3|-|-|TRBV28
CASISGGWTDTQYF
>TRBJ2-1|-|TRBD2|TRBV9
CASSSSPGTSGDEQFF
>TRBJ2-7|-|-|TRBV15
CATSRVTTEQYF
>TRBJ1-2|-|-|TRBV2
CASSDQGYGYTF
>TRBJ2-1|-|-|TRBV9
CASSVASTRDNEQFF
>TRBJ2-3|-|TRBD2|TRBV4-2
CASSQERGLAVLPSTDTQYF
>TRBJ1-2|-|-|TRBV18
CASSHLDSNYGYTF
>TRBJ1-4|-|TRBD1|TRBV7-9
CASSFPRGLNNEKLFF
>TRBJ2-1|once|-|TRBV28
CASSSPGEHEQFF
>TRBJ1-3|-|-|TRBV18
CASSPGLGGSPMGNTIYF
>TRBJ2-5|-|-|TRBV5-1
CASSLEGGETQYF
>TRBJ2-7|few|TRBD1|TRBV14
CASSLGQGAKNEQYF
>TRBJ2-1|-|-|TRBV7-9
CASSFHQPYNEQFF
>TRBJ2-7|-|TRBD2|TRBV10-3
CAISEFSQGTSAFPYEQYF
>TRBJ1-1|-|-|TRBV5-4
CASSLGAGLDTEAFF